Shown below are 5 T cell receptor beta chains from a single sample sequenced in a study of human T cells and chemical hapten exposure. Stated time point: patch test 2, 6 weeks after DPC sensitization. The treatment denotes: therapeutic diphenylcyclopropenone sensitization with weekly scalp DPC. TCRdb re-derived calls from the RACE reads in MiXCR, one entry per CDR3 protein. The data contain tens of thousands of distinct CDR3 sequences, 6.6% of them singletons. Here the sequenced sample was whole blood, taken in connection with sensitization to the hapten diphenylcyclopropenone (DPC). These receptors all come from a woman younger than 45 with alopecia areata. Some clones in this sample may be carry-over from other donors' samples.

This clonotype was seen at least ten times. The gene calls are TRBV3-1 and TRBJ2-1, with 7 bases aligning to TRBD2. CDR1 and CDR2 (germline): LGHDT, YNNKEL (reference sequence). The CDR3 length is 16 residues. Trimming took 0 bases from V and 8 from J; bases not matched to a gene: 10. CDR3 nucleotide sequence: TGTGCCAGCAGCCAAGATTCAGCGGGGAATCTCGATGAGCAGTTCTTC. Encoded protein: CASSQDSAGNLDEQFF.

This clonotype appeared many times. V is TRBV3-1 and J is TRBJ1-2; a weak D match, TRBD1 (5 bases). Trimming shortened V by 6 bases and J by 6 bases, and 14 bases separated the two germline ends. CDR3 size: 13 residues. Germline V lookup: CDR1 LGHDT, CDR2 YNNKEL (reference sequence). CDR3 amino acids: CASRGRGRDGYTF. CDR3 DNA: TGTGCCAGCAGGGGGCGGGGTCGCGATGGCTACACCTTC. Supplemented by reference TRBV3-1 and TRBJ1-2, the full variable domain reads DTAVSQTPKYLVTQMGNDKSIKCEQNLGHDTMYWYKQDSKKFLKIMFSYNNKELIINETVPNRFSPKSPDKAHLNLHINSLELGDSAVYFCASRGRGRDGYTFGSGTRLTVV.

The sample holds many counts of this clonotype. The rearrangement joins TRBV6-1 to TRBJ1-5; D unresolved. Trimming left V 0 bases short and J 0 bases short, with 12 bases between. CDR3 size: 17 residues. Germline lookup yields CDR1 MNHNS and CDR2 SASEGT. The CDR3 sequence: CASSEALVGISNQPQHF. The CDR3 DNA reads as TGTGCCAGCAGTGAAGCCTTGGTAGGCATTAGCAATCAGCCCCAGCATTTT.

This clonotype came up many times. The CDR3 region has the DNA TGCAGTGCTAAAGACCGCAACTATGGCTACACCTTC. It encodes CSAKDRNYGYTF. This chain uses TRBV20-1 with TRBJ1-2, with D uncertain. CDR3 length equals 12 residues. CDR1 DFQATT and CDR2 SNEGSKA come from the germline V gene (reference sequence). Trimming cost V 4 bases and J 2 bases, with 8 bases left between them.

This clonotype was seen at least ten times. The chain uses TRBV29-1 and TRBJ2-2; the D is unclear. The CDR3 covers 11 residues. The germline CDR1 and CDR2 sequences are SQVTM and ANQGSEA. V was trimmed by 7 bases and J by 6 bases, leaving 9 bases between them. The CDR3 nucleotides read TGCAGCGGGGCTCTCCCCGGGGAGCTGTTTTTT. Its translation: CSGALPGELFF.